The 20 T cell receptor beta chains below come from one sample, sequenced in a study of blood T cell repertoires in COVID-19. Clones were read by immunoSEQ multiplex PCR, and TCRdb kept only the in-frame ones, dropping some. The table includes approximately 32,000 clones, 87% detected once. Sequenced material: peripheral blood. The origin of the receptors is a man aged 55 to 70 with active COVID-19.

This clone was recorded a few times. The rearrangement joins TRBV3-1 (or the pseudogene TRBV3-2) to TRBJ1-6, with 8 bases matching TRBD1. Germline V CDR1 and CDR2: LGHDT, YNNKEL (reference sequence). V dropped 4 bases and J dropped 0; count of bases not matched to a gene: 2. This CDR3 contains 16 residues. CDR3 coding DNA: TGTGCCAGCAGCCTGGGACAGGCCTCCTATAATTCACCCCTCCACTTT. It specifies CASSLGQASYNSPLHF.

This clone has a single count. In DNA form, the CDR3 reads TGTGCCACCAGTGATCGCTACGAGGACAGAACAGATACGCAGTATTTT. Encoded protein: CATSDRYEDRTDTQYF. The chain links TRBV24-1 to TRBJ2-3, with D perhaps matching TRBD1 (6 bases). Germline V gives CDR1 KGHDR, CDR2 SFDVKD. There are 16 residues in the CDR3. Trimming cost V 3 bases and J 3 bases, with 15 bases left between them.

J is TRBJ2-7 and V is TRBV10-3; D is undetermined. Germline loops: CDR1 ENHRY, CDR2 SYGVKD. The CDR3 spans 12 residues. The germline V and J ends were trimmed by 8 bases and 5 bases, with 13 bases remaining between them. This CDR3 reads CAISPRPNEQYF. CDR3 nucleotide sequence: TGTGCCATCTCCCCTAGACCCAACGAGCAGTACTTC.

This clone appeared once. The chain links TRBV6-6 to TRBJ2-2; 12 bases match TRBD1. Looked up from germline, CDR1 is MNHNY and CDR2 is SVGAGI (reference sequence). The CDR3 is 16 amino acids. Trimming at V came to 6 bases and at J to 7 bases, leaving 9 bases not matched to a gene. The CDR3 bases are TGTGCCAGCAGAACCGGAGGGACAGGGGGCATCGGGGAGCTGTTTTTT. Translation gives CASRTGGTGGIGELFF.

This chain links TRBV11-1 with TRBJ1-1, with a tentative D call TRBD1 (5 bases). V dropped 5 bases and J dropped 0 bases, with 7 bases sitting between them. Per germline, CDR1 SGHAT and CDR2 FQDESV (reference sequence). The CDR3 contains 13 residues. The CDR3 region is CASSRGMNTEAFF. The CDR3 DNA sequence: TGTGCCAGCAGCCGGGGGATGAACACTGAAGCTTTCTTT.

Written as DNA, the CDR3 is TGTGCCAGCAGCTTAGGAGGTAGCGGGGTCCCGCAGTACTTC. It codes for CASSLGGSGVPQYF. The chain joins TRBV7-2 to TRBJ2-7, with 8 bases identical to TRBD2. The CDR3 consists of 14 residues. CDR1 SGHTA and CDR2 FQGNSA come from the germline V gene. J was trimmed by 9 bases and V by 1 base; bases with no gene match: 8.

The rearrangement links TRBV5-5 to TRBJ2-1; D gene ambiguous. This CDR3 comprises 11 residues. Germline V gene lookup returns CDR1 SGHKS and CDR2 YYEKEE (reference sequence). Trimming removed 4 bases at V and 9 bases at J, with 8 bases between. The CDR3 DNA reads TGTGCCAGCAGCCAATTTGTTGAGCAGTTCTTC. This translates into CASSQFVEQFF.

The chain links TRBV29-1 to TRBJ2-7; 8 nucleotides align to TRBD1. V was clipped by 6 bases and J by 3 bases; unmatched bases: 10. Germline-derived CDR1 and CDR2 are SQVTM and ANQGSEA. This CDR3 is 14 amino acids long. CDR3 residues: CSVFTGTGVYEQYF. In DNA, the CDR3 is TGCAGCGTCTTTACCGGGACAGGAGTCTACGAGCAGTACTTC.

V and J are TRBV9 and TRBJ1-6, with 7 nucleotides matching TRBD1. The CDR3 runs to 16 residues. Germline CDR1 reads SGDLS; CDR2 reads YYNGEE. V gave up 3 bases and J gave up 7 bases; unmatched junction bases: 10. The CDR3 bases are TGTGCCAGCAGCGCCCACCCACAGGGGAGGAATTCACCCCTCCACTTT. This sequence encodes CASSAHPQGRNSPLHF.

The chain couples TRBV19 to TRBJ2-3; possibly TRBD1 for D (6 bases). Trimming removed 5 bases at V and 4 bases at J, with 16 bases between. Germline V lookup: CDR1 LNHDA, CDR2 SQIVND (reference sequence). The CDR3 has 15 residues. CDR3 nucleotides: TGTGCCAGTAGTCTCCCCGTGGGGGCCGCAGATACGCAGTATTTT. It codes for CASSLPVGAADTQYF. Using reference TRBV19 and TRBJ2-3 for the parts outside the CDR3, the full variable domain is DGGITQSPKYLFRKEGQNVTLSCEQNLNHDAMYWYRQDPGQGLRLIYYSQIVNDFQKGDIAEGYSVSREKKESFPLTVTSAQKNPTAFYLCASSLPVGAADTQYFGPGTRLTVL.

This sequence joins TRBV9 and TRBJ1-6, with TRBD1 as a possible D gene (5 bases). Trimming removed 4 bases at V and 6 bases at J, with 14 bases between. The CDR3 is made up of 15 amino acids. CDR1 and CDR2 (germline): SGDLS, YYNGEE. In DNA, the CDR3 is TGTGCCAGCAGCCCCGCCGGGGGTTTTAATTCACCCCTCCACTTT. Translating it yields CASSPAGGFNSPLHF. The whole variable domain, filled in from reference TRBV9 and TRBJ1-6, reads DSGVTQTPKHLITATGQRVTLRCSPRSGDLSVYWYQQSLDQGLQFLIQYYNGEERAKGNILERFSAQQFPDLHSELNLSSLELGDSALYFCASSPAGGFNSPLHFGNGTRLTVT.

The V gene is TRBV5-1, the J gene TRBJ2-1; 10 bases line up with TRBD2. V trimming: 4 bases; J trimming: 1 base; junction bases outside the gene matches: 8. CDR1 and CDR2 (germline): SGHRS, YFSETQ. This CDR3 has 17 amino acids. In DNA, the CDR3 is TGCGCCAGCAGCCTGCTAGCGGGAGCTAGTTCCTACAATGAGCAGTTCTTC. It codes for CASSLLAGASSYNEQFF.

The rearrangement joins TRBV19 to TRBJ2-1; 9 bases map to TRBD2. V gave up 8 bases and J gave up 9 bases; unmatched junction bases: 14. The CDR3 loop spans 15 amino acids. Per germline, CDR1 LNHDA and CDR2 SQIVND (reference sequence). The CDR3 bases are TGTGCCAGTTGCCCTCGGCGGGGGGGCCTTAGTGAGCAGTTCTTC. Translating gives CASCPRRGGLSEQFF. Full variable domain (missing parts from reference TRBV19 and TRBJ2-1): DGGITQSPKYLFRKEGQNVTLSCEQNLNHDAMYWYRQDPGQGLRLIYYSQIVNDFQKGDIAEGYSVSREKKESFPLTVTSAQKNPTAFYLCASCPRRGGLSEQFFGPGTRLTVL.

The chain employs TRBV11-3 and TRBJ2-3; tentative D call: TRBD1 (6 bases). With 5 bases removed from V and 6 bases from J, the gap between germline ends came to 18 bases. CDR1 and CDR2 from the germline V gene are SGHNT and YENEEA. The length of the CDR3 is 15 residues. The CDR3 here is CASSPQGFLGDTQYF. Written as DNA, the CDR3 is TGTGCCAGCAGCCCTCAGGGGTTCTTAGGGGATACGCAGTATTTT.

The rearrangement joins TRBV18 to TRBJ1-2, with D maybe TRBD1 (6 bases). The CDR3 has 14 amino acids. Trimming left V 3 bases short and J 4 bases short, with 12 bases between. The germline gives CDR1 KGHSH, CDR2 LQKENI. This CDR3 is CASSPSGAGYGYTF. The DNA for the CDR3 is TGTGCCAGCTCACCGTCAGGGGCTGGCTATGGCTACACCTTC.

This clone was observed a few times. The chain employs TRBV7-2 and TRBJ2-5; 10 positions match TRBD2. V was clipped by 3 bases and J by 5 bases; unmatched bases: 9. CDR1 is SGHTA, CDR2 FQGNSA, per germline. This CDR3 comprises 16 residues. The CDR3 DNA sequence: TGTGCCAGCAGCTTCTTCGCTAGCGGGAGCCGGGAGACCCAGTACTTC. Residues: CASSFFASGSRETQYF.

There are a few counts of this clone. This chain uses TRBV6-5 with TRBJ2-7, with TRBD1 matching 10 bases. Germline assignment: CDR1 MNHEY and CDR2 SVGAGI. The CDR3 spans 15 residues. J lost 4 bases, V lost 4 bases, and 7 bases had no gene match. The CDR3 DNA reads as TGTGCCAGCAGTTTCCGGGACAGGGGACCGTACGAGCAGTACTTC. Encoded protein: CASSFRDRGPYEQYF.

This chain links TRBV19 with TRBJ1-3; the D gene is possibly TRBD1 (5 bases). V lost 6 bases to trimming and J lost 3 bases, with 9 bases between them. The CDR3 totals 13 residues. Looked up from germline, CDR1 is LNHDA and CDR2 is SQIVND (reference sequence). The CDR3 is CASRLTVGNTIYF. CDR3 bases: TGTGCCAGTAGACTGACAGTTGGAAACACCATATATTTT.

The CDR3 coding sequence is TGTGCCAGCAGCCAAGATTGGGCAGAAAGTGGTAGAGCTTTCTTT. Its translation is CASSQDWAESGRAFF. The chain recombines TRBV14 with TRBJ1-1, with D uncertain. V was shortened by 0 bases and J by 10 bases, with 18 bases between the two germline ends. CDR1 is SGHDN, CDR2 FVKESK, per germline. This CDR3 region has 15 residues.

This clone was detected once. This chain connects TRBV11-2 to TRBJ2-1; weak D call: TRBD1 (5 bases). The CDR3 has 15 amino acids. CDR1 SGHAT and CDR2 FQNNGV come from the germline V gene. Trimming removed 1 base from V and 7 bases from J, with 14 bases in between. In DNA, the CDR3 is TGTGCCAGCAGCTTAGGGAATTTCCAGGGAAATGAGCAGTTCTTC. Translating it yields CASSLGNFQGNEQFF.